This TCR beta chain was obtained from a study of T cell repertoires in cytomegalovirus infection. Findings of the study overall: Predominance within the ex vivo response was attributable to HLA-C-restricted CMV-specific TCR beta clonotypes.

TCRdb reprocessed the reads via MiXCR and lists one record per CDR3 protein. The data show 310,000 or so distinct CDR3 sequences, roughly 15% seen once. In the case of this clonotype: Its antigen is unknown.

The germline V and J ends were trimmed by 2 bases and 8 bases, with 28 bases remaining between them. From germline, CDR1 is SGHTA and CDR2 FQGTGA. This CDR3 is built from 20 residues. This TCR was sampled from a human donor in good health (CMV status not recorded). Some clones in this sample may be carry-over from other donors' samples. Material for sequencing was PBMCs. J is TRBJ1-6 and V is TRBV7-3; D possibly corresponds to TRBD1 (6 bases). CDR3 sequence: CASSLDFWDTSVGGYSPLHF. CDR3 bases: TGTGCCAGCAGCTTAGATTTTTGGGACACCTCTGTAGGCGGGTATTCACCCCTCCACTTT.